In its sample, the clone carrying this TCR beta chain was seen many times. In TCRdb, the 5' RACE reads were re-called with MiXCR into one record per CDR3 protein. Of about 46,000 distinct CDR3 sequences in the sample, 5% to 5.5% were seen once. These data belong to a study of early T cells in non-severe SARS-CoV-2 infection. The germline CDR1 and CDR2 sequences are SGHTA and FQGNSA. The CDR3 totals 15 residues. V shed 5 bases and J shed 6 bases, with 20 bases lying between them. The clonotype was recovered from an adult who was a healthcare worker with PCR-confirmed SARS-CoV-2 infection or an uninfected control (not recorded which). The sample was whole blood, taken at baseline. The V gene is TRBV7-2, the J gene TRBJ2-7; D unclear. The DNA of the CDR3 is TGTGCCAGCAGCCCGTCACTTACTGGCACGGGCGAGCAGTACTTC. Encoded protein: CASSPSLTGTGEQYF.